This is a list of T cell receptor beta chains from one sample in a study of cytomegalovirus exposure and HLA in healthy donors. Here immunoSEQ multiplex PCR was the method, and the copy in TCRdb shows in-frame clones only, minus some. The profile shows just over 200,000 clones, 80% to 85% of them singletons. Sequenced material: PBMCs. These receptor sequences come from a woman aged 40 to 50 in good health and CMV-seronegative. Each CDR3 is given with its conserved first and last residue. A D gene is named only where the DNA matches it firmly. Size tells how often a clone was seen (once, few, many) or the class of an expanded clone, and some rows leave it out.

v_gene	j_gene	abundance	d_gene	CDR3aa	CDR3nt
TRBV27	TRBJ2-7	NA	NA	CASSLASASSYEQYF	TGTGCCAGCAGTTTAGCTAGCGCGAGCTCCTACGAGCAGTACTTC
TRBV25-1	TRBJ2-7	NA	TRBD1	CASSDPGTGSYEQYF	TGTGCCAGCAGTGATCCCGGGACAGGGTCATACGAGCAGTACTTC
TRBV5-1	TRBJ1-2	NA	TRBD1	CASSFGTGGDSGLYGYTF	TGCGCCAGCAGCTTTGGGACAGGGGGCGATTCTGGGCTATATGGCTACACCTTC
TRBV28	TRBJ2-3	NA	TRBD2	CASSARGGGTQYF	TGTGCCAGCAGCGCCCGGGGGGGTGGTACGCAGTATTTT
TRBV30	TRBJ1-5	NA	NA	CAWRSGNSNQPQHF	TGTGCCTGGAGGTCGGGAAATAGCAATCAGCCCCAGCATTTT
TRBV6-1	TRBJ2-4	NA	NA	CASSDTMQNIQYF	TGTGCCAGCAGTGACACCATGCAGAACATTCAGTACTTC
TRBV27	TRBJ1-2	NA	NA	CASSLTPTGFDYGYTF	TGTGCCAGCAGCCTGACCCCTACAGGGTTTGACTATGGCTACACCTTC
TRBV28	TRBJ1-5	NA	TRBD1	CASRGGITGDQPQHF	TGTGCCAGCAGAGGGGGAATTACAGGGGATCAGCCCCAGCATTTT
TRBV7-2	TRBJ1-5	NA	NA	CASSLLTSDSRKHF	TGTGCCAGCAGCTTATTAACCTCGGACAGCAGGAAGCATTTT
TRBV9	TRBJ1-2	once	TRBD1	CASSPWTGLNYGYTF	TGTGCCAGCAGCCCGTGGACAGGGCTCAACTATGGCTACACCTTC
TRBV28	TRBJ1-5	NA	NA	CASSSSGIHQPQHF	TGTGCCAGCAGTTCTTCAGGGATCCATCAGCCCCAGCATTTT
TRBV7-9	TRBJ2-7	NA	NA	CASSPPSESHEQYF	TGTGCCAGCAGCCCCCCCAGCGAGTCCCACGAGCAGTACTTC
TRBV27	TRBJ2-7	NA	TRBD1	CASSLSRGQGCEQYF	TGTGCCAGCAGTTTATCTCGCGGACAGGGGTGCGAGCAGTACTTC
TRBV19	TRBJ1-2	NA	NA	CASQGKNYGYTF	TGTGCCAGTCAGGGGAAGAACTATGGCTACACCTTC
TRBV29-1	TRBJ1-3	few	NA	CSVAVSGNTIYF	TGCAGCGTGGCAGTCTCTGGAAACACCATATATTTT
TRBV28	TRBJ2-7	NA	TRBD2	CASIETSGRYEQYF	TGTGCCAGCATCGAGACTAGCGGGAGGTACGAGCAGTACTTC
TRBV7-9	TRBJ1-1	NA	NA	CSSSLVGGRAFF	TGTTCCAGCAGCCTAGTTGGGGGGAGGGCTTTCTTT
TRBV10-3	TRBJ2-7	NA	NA	CAISDTGLGSYEQYF	TGTGCCATCAGTGACACAGGTCTGGGCTCCTACGAGCAGTACTTC
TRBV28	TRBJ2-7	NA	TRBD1	CASSHRTGPNSYEQYF	TGTGCCAGCAGCCATCGGACAGGCCCGAATTCCTACGAGCAGTACTTC
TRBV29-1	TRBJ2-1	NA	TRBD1	CSVVRRQGVADNEQFF	TGCAGCGTTGTTAGGCGGCAGGGGGTGGCGGACAATGAGCAGTTCTTC
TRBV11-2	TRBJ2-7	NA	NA	CASSLGLRSYEQYF	TGTGCCAGCAGCTTAGGTCTTCGTTCCTACGAGCAGTACTTC
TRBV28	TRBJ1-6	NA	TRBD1	CASRTGGNYNSPLHF	TGTGCCAGCAGGACAGGGGGCAACTATAATTCACCCCTCCACTTT
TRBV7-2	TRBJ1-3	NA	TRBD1	CARWPGQGASGNTIYF	TGTGCCAGATGGCCGGGACAGGGGGCATCTGGAAACACCATATATTTT
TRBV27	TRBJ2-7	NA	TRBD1	CASKERRDRGYEQYF	TGTGCCAGCAAGGAAAGACGGGACAGGGGTTACGAGCAGTACTTC
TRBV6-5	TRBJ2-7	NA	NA	CASSYSIADPYEQYF	TGTGCCAGCAGTTACTCGATAGCGGATCCCTACGAGCAGTACTTC
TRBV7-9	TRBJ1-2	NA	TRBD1	CASSLVPGQGSYGYTF	TGTGCCAGCAGCTTAGTACCAGGACAGGGAAGCTATGGCTACACCTTC
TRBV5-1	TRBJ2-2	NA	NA	CASSRVISTNTGELFF	TGCGCCAGCAGTCGAGTTATTTCTACGAACACCGGGGAGCTGTTTTTT
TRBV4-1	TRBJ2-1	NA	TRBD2	CASSRRLAGGNHEQFF	TGCGCCAGCAGCCGCCGACTAGCGGGAGGTAACCATGAGCAGTTCTTC
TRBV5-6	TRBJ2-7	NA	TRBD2	CASRRLAEASYEQYF	TGTGCCAGCAGACGGCTAGCGGAGGCCTCCTACGAGCAGTACTTC
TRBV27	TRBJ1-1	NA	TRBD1	CASSYGQGGTEAFF	TGTGCCAGCAGTTACGGACAGGGGGGGACTGAAGCTTTCTTT
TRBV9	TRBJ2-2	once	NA	CASSVARYGSTGELFF	TGTGCCAGCAGCGTAGCTCGGTACGGGTCCACCGGGGAGCTGTTTTTT
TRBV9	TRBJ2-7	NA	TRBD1	CASSVEGHRGSEQYF	TGTGCCAGCAGCGTAGAGGGTCACAGGGGATCCGAGCAGTACTTC
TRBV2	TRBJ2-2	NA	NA	CASRRESTGELFF	TGTGCCAGCCGGAGGGAGAGCACCGGGGAGCTGTTTTTT
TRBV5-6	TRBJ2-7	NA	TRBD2	CASSLAGGGYEQYF	TGTGCCAGCAGCTTGGCCGGGGGGGGGTACGAGCAGTACTTC
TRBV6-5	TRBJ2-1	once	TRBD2	CASSSGGYYNEQFF	TGTGCCAGCAGTTCGGGAGGGTATTACAATGAGCAGTTCTTC
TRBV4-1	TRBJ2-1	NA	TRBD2	CASSQGRLAGINYNEQFF	TGCGCCAGCAGCCAAGGTCGACTAGCGGGCATAAATTACAATGAGCAGTTCTTC
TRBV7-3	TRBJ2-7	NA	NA	CASSLGQGSHEQYF	TGTGCCAGCAGCTTAGGGCAGGGCTCCCACGAGCAGTACTTC
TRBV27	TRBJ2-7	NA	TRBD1	CASSFRDRGRYEQYF	TGTGCCAGCAGTTTTAGGGACAGGGGGCGATACGAGCAGTACTTC
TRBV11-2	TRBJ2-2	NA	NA	CASSPGDKRGELFF	TGTGCCAGCAGCCCCGGGGATAAGCGCGGGGAGCTGTTTTTT
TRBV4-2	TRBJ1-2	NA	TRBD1	CASSQDRGQGEDGYTF	TGTGCCAGCAGCCAAGACAGGGGGCAGGGAGAGGACGGCTACACCTTC
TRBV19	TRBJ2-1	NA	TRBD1	CASSYFGTEFNEQFF	TGTGCCAGTAGTTACTTTGGGACAGAGTTCAATGAGCAGTTCTTC
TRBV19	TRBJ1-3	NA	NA	CASSTTTGDSGNTIYF	TGTGCCAGTAGTACTACGACAGGAGACTCTGGAAACACCATATATTTT
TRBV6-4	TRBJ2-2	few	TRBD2	CASSGTSGNTGELFF	TGTGCCAGCAGTGGGACTAGCGGGAACACCGGGGAGCTGTTTTTT
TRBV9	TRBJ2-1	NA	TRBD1	CASSVFTGGAGNEQFF	TGTGCCAGCAGCGTCTTCACAGGGGGCGCGGGGAATGAGCAGTTCTTC
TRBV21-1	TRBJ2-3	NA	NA	CASVPFTDTQYF	TGTGCCAGCGTCCCGTTCACAGATACGCAGTATTTT
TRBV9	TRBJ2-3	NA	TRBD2	CASSVGASGTRDTQYF	TGTGCCAGCAGCGTAGGGGCTAGCGGGACGAGGGATACGCAGTATTTT
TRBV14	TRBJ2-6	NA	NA	CASSPSPGETGANVLTF	TGTGCCAGCAGCCCATCCCCAGGGGAGACTGGGGCCAACGTCCTGACTTTC
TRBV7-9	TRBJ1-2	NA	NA	CASRQDHNYGYTF	TGTGCCAGCAGACAGGACCATAACTATGGCTACACCTTC
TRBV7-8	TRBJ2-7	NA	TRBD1	CASSPWDRPGEQYF	TGTGCCAGCAGCCCCTGGGACAGACCCGGCGAGCAGTACTTC
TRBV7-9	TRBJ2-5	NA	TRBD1	CASSQNKLIRDRGQETQYF	TGTGCCAGCAGCCAGAACAAATTGATCCGGGACAGGGGCCAAGAGACCCAGTACTTC
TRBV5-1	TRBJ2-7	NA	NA	CASSLSRGEQYF	TGCGCCAGCAGCTTGAGCCGCGGCGAGCAGTACTTC
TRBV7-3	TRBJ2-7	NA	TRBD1	CASSSGQGFAYEQYF	TGTGCCAGCAGCTCCGGACAGGGGTTCGCCTACGAGCAGTACTTC
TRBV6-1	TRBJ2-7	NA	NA	CASSGAGVDLGPYEQYF	TGTGCCAGCAGTGGGGCAGGGGTAGACCTGGGCCCCTACGAGCAGTACTTC
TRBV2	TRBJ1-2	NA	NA	CASRDDEGVSSTF	TGTGCCAGCAGAGATGATGAAGGGGTTTCGTCCACCTTC
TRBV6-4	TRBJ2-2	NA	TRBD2	CASSPTGGSTGELFF	TGTGCCAGCAGTCCCACTGGCGGGAGTACCGGGGAGCTGTTTTTT
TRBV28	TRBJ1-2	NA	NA	CATQGVDYGYTF	TGTGCCACACAGGGAGTCGACTATGGCTACACCTTC
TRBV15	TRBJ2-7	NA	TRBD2	CATSARTSGRDEQYF	TGTGCCACCAGCGCTCGGACTAGCGGGAGGGACGAGCAGTACTTC
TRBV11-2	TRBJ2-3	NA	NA	CASSLRVAAGHDTQYF	TGTGCCAGCAGCTTGAGGGTCGCGGCCGGGCACGATACGCAGTATTTT
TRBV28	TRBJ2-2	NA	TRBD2	CASSLGWGLSGGRTGELFF	TGTGCCAGCAGTTTAGGCTGGGGGTTGTCGGGAGGAAGAACCGGGGAGCTGTTTTTT